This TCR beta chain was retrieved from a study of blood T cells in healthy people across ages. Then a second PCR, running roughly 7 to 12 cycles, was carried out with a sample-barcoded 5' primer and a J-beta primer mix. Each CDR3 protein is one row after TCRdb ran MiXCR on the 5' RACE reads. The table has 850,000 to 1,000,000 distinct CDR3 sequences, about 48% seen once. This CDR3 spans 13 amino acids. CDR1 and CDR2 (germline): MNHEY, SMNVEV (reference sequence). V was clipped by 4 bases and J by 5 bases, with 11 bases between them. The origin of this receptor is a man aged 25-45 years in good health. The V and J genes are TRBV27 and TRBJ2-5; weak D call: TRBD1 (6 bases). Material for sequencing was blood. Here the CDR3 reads CASSCNQGETQYF. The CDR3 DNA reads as TGTGCCAGCAGTTGCAATCAGGGGGAGACCCAGTACTTC.